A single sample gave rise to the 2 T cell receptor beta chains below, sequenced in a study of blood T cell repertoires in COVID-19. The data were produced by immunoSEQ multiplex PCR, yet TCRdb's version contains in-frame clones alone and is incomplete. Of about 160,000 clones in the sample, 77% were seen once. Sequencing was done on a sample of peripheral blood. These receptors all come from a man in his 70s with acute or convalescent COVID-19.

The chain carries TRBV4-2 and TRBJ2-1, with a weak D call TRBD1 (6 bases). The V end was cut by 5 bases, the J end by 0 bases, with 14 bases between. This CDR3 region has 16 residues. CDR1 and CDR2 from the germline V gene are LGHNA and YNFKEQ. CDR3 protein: CASSIHRELSYNEQFF. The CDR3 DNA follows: TGTGCCAGCAGCATCCACAGGGAACTCTCCTACAATGAGCAGTTCTTC.

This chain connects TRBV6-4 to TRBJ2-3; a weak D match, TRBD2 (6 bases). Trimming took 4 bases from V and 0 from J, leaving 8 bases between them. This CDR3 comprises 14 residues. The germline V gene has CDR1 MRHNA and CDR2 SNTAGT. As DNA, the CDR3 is TGTGCCAGCAGTGTGAGCGGGAGCACAGATACGCAGTATTTT. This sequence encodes CASSVSGSTDTQYF.